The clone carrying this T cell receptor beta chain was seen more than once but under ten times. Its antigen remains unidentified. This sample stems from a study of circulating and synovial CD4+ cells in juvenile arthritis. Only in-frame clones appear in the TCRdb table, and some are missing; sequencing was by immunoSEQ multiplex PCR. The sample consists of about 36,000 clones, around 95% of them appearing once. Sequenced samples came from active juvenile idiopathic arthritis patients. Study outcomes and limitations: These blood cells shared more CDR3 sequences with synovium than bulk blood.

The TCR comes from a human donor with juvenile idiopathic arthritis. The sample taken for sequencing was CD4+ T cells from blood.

CDR3 coding DNA: TGTGCCAGCAACCCGGGCGGGAATATGAACACTGAAGCTTTCTTT. Translated: CASNPGGNMNTEAFF. This chain uses TRBV6-5 with TRBJ1-1; D gene ambiguous. Trimming stripped 7 bases from V and 0 bases from J, with 15 bases between. The CDR3 spans 15 residues. The germline gives CDR1 MNHEY, CDR2 SVGAGI.